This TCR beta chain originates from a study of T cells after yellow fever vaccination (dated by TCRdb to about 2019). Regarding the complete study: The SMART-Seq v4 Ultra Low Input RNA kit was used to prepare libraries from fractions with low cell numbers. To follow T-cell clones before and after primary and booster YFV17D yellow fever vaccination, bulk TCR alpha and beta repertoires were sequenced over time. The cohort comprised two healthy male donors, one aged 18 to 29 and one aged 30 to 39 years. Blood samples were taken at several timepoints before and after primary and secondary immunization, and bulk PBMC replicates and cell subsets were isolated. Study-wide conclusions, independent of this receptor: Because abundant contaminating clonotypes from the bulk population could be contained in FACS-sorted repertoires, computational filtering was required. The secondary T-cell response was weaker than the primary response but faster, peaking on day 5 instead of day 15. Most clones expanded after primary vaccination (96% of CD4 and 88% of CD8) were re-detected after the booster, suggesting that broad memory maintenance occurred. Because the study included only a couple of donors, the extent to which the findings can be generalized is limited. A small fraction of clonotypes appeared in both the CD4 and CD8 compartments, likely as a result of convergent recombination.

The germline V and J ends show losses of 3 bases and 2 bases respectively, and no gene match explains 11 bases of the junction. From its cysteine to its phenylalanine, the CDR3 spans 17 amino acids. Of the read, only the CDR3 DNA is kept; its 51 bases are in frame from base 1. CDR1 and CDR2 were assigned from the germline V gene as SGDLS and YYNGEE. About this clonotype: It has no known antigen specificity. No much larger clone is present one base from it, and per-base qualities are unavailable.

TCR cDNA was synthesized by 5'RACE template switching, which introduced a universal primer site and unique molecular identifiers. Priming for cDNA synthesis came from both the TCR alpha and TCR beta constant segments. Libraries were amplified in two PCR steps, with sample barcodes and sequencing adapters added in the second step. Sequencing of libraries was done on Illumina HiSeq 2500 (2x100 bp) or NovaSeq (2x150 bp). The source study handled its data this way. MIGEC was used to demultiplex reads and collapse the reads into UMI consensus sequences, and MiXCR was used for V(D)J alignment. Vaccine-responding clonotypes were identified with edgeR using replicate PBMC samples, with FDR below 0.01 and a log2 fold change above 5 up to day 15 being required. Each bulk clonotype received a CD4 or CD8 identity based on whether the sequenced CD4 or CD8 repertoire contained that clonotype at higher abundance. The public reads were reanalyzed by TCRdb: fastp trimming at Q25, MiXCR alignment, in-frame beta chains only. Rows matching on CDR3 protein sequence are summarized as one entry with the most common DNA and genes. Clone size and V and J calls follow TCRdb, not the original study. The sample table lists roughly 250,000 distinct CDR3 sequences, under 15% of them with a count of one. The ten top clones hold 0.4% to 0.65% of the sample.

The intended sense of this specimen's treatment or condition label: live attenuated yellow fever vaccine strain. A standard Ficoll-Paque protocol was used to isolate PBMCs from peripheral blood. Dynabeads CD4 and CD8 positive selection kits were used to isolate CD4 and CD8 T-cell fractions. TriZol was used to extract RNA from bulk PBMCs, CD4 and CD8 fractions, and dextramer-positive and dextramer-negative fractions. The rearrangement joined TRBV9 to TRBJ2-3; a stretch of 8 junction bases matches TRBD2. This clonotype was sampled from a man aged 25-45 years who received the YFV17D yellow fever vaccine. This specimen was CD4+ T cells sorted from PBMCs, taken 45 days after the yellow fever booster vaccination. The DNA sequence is TGTGCCAGCAGCGCCCCCACTAGCGGACGACTCACAGATACGCAGTATTTT. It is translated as CASSAPTSGRLTDTQYF. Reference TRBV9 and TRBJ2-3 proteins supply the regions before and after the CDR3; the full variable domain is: DSGVTQTPKHLITATGQRVTLRCSPRSGDLSVYWYQQSLDQGLQFLIQYYNGEERAKGNILERFSAQQFPDLHSELNLSSLELGDSALYFCASSAPTSGRLTDTQYFGPGTRLTVL.